This TCR beta chain was identified in a study of cytomegalovirus exposure and HLA in healthy donors. Across the study: Sequencing of around 200 million T cells in an earlier analysis found around 120 million unique TCR beta sequences.

The PCR ran on 60 Vbeta and 13 Jbeta primers. Clones were read by immunoSEQ multiplex PCR, and TCRdb kept only the in-frame ones, dropping some. The sample records over 65,000 clones, 70% to 80% being singletons. This clone has at least ten counts. The antigen is not known. Whole-study findings and limits: V- and J-gene trimming in TCR beta was tied to a missense DCLRE1C variant by an analysis performed later.

Looked up from germline, CDR1 is MNHEY and CDR2 is SVGAGI. The trim removed 6 bases at V and 3 bases at J, leaving 6 bases unmatched. The CDR3 sequence is 14 residues long. The sequence was collected from a human donor in good health. The sequenced sample was PBMCs. This chain joins TRBV6-5 and TRBJ2-7, with TRBD1 identical over 9 bases. Written as DNA, the CDR3 is TGTGCCAGCAGCCCGGGGACAGGGAACTACGAGCAGTACTTC. It specifies CASSPGTGNYEQYF.